These T cell receptor beta chains were read from a single sample in a study of control samples from healthy donors and cancer patients. Data came from immunoSEQ multiplex PCR; TCRdb stores just in-frame clones and leaves some out. Altogether tens of thousands of clones are present, roughly nine tenths being singletons, with the ten largest covering around 1.6%. Sequences were obtained from PBMCs. The receptors were sampled from a man aged 40-49 years with colorectal cancer. Both conserved end residues are trimmed from each CDR3. The D gene is left open where the match is weak.

>TRBV11-2|TRBJ1-6|10|NA
ASSEGNSPLH
>TRBV10-3|TRBJ2-1|14|TRBD2
AISDPTSGSYNEQF
>TRBV29-1|TRBJ2-1|12|TRBD1
SVVGTGAYNEQF
>TRBV30|TRBJ2-5|11|NA
AWSVYGRETQY
>TRBV30|TRBJ2-7|10|NA
AWNTGGHEQY
>TRBV4-3|TRBJ2-2|16|TRBD2
ASSQALKWTSSAGELF
>TRBV13|TRBJ2-7|13|TRBD1
ASSSRTGPEGEQY
>TRBV29-1|TRBJ2-1|11|NA
SVEVGKGNEQF
>TRBV3-1/TRBV3-2|TRBJ2-4|15|NA
ASSGLTPICKENIQY
>TRBV7-2|TRBJ2-7|13|NA
ASSFRTGTDYEQY
>TRBV5-6|TRBJ1-6|11|NA
ASSPLYNSPLH
>TRBV28|TRBJ2-7|14|NA
ASSHPRQKGVYEQY
>TRBV27|TRBJ2-1|12|NA
ASSLISAYNEQF
>TRBV2|TRBJ1-2|10|NA
ASSERGYGYT
>TRBV4-1|TRBJ1-4|16|TRBD1
ASSQRDRRTKTNEKLF
>TRBV27|TRBJ1-1|9|NA
ASSSYTEAF
>TRBV3-1/TRBV3-2|TRBJ2-7|14|NA
ASSQVRRTGSREQY
>TRBV11-2|TRBJ2-7|14|NA
ASRSKSGRSSYEQY
>TRBV28|TRBJ2-7|10|NA
ASSLLVGEQY
>TRBV2|TRBJ1-2|12|NA
ASRVGLRGYGYT
>TRBV12-3/TRBV12-4|TRBJ2-7|9|NA
ASSRQYEQY
>TRBV20-1|TRBJ1-2|8|NA
SARYTGYT